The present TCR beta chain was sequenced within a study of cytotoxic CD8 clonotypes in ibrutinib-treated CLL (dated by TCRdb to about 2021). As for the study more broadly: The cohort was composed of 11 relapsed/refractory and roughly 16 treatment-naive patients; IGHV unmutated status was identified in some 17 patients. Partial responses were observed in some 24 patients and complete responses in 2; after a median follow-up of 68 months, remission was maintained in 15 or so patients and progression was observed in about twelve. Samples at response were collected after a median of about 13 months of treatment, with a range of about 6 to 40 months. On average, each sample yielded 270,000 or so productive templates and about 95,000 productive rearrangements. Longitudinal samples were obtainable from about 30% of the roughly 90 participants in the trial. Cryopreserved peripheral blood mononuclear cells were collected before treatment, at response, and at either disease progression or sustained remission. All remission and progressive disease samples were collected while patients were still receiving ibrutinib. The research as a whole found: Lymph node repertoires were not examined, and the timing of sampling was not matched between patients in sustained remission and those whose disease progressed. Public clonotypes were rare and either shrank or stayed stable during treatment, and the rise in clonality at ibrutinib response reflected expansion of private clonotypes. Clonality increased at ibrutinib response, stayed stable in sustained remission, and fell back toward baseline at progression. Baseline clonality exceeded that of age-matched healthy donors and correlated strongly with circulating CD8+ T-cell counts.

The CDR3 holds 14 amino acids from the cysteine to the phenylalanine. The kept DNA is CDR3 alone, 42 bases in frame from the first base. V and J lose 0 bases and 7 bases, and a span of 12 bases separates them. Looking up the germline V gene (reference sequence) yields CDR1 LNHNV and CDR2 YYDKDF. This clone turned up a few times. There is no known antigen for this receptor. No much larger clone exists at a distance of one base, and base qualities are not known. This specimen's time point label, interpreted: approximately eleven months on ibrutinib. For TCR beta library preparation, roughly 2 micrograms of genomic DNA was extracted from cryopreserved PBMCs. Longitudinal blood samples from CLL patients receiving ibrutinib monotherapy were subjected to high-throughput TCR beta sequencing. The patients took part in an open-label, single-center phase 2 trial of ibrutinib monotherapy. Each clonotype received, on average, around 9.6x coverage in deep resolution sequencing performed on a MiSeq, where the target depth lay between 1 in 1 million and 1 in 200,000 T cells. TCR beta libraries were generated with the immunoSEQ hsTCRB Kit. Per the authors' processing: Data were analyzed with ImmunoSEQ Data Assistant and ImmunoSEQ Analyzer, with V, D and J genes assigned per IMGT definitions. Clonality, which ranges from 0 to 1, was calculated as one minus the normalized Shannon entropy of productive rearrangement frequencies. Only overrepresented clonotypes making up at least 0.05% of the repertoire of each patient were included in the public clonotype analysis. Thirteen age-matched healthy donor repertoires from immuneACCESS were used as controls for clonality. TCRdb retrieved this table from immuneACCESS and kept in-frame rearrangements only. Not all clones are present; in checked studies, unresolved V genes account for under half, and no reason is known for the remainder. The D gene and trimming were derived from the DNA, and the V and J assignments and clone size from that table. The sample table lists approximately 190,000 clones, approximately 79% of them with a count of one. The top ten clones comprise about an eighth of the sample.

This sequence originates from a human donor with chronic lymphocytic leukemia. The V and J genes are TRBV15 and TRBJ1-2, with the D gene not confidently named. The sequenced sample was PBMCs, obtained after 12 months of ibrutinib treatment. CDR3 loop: CATSRDLGNSGYTF. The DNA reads TGTGCCACCAGCAGAGATCTAGGTAATAGTGGCTACACCTTC. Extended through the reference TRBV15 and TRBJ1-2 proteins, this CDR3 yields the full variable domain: DAMVIQNPRYQVTQFGKPVTLSCSQTLNHNVMYWYQQKSSQAPKLLFHYYDKDFNNEADTPDNFQSRRPNTSFCFLDIRSPGLGDTAMYLCATSRDLGNSGYTFGSGTRLTVV.